A selection of T cell receptor beta chains follows, all from one sample in a study of T cell responses to AZD1222 COVID-19 vaccine. The assay was immunoSEQ multiplex PCR, and TCRdb's table has in-frame clones only and misses some. The profile covers about 100,000 clones, with around 86% appearing a single time and 2.5% to 4% taken by the ten largest. Sequencing was performed on peripheral blood, taken 28 days after the second dose of the MenACWY control vaccine. The source is an adult who received the MenACWY meningococcal vaccine as a control. Each CDR3 is given with its conserved first and last residue. A D gene is named only where the DNA matches it firmly. Not every row has a clone size; where given, it reads once, few, many or a size class.

D gene: .
clone size: .
J gene: TRBJ1-5
V gene: TRBV19
CDR3 protein: CASRDDSSNQPQHF
CDR3 DNA: TGTGCCAGTAGGGACGACAGTAGCAATCAGCCCCAGCATTTT

D gene: .
clone size: .
J gene: TRBJ1-5
V gene: TRBV7-4
CDR3 protein: CASSLESGRSNQPQHF
CDR3 DNA: TGTGCCAGCAGCTTAGAGTCAGGTAGGAGCAATCAGCCCCAGCATTTT

D gene: .
clone size: .
J gene: TRBJ2-7
V gene: TRBV19
CDR3 protein: CASSFQVSYEQYF
CDR3 DNA: .

D gene: TRBD1
clone size: .
J gene: TRBJ2-2
V gene: TRBV2
CDR3 protein: CASIRQGTGELFF
CDR3 DNA: TGTGCCAGCATCCGACAGGGAACCGGGGAGCTGTTTTTT

D gene: TRBD1
clone size: .
J gene: TRBJ1-1
V gene: TRBV29-1
CDR3 protein: CSVRRTGGHRSDTEAFF
CDR3 DNA: TGCAGCGTCCGAAGGACAGGGGGCCATAGATCTGACACTGAAGCTTTCTTT

D gene: TRBD1
clone size: .
J gene: TRBJ1-5
V gene: TRBV19
CDR3 protein: CASSMQDRGGQPQHF
CDR3 DNA: TGTGCCAGTAGTATGCAGGACAGGGGTGGTCAGCCCCAGCATTTT

D gene: .
clone size: .
J gene: TRBJ2-2
V gene: TRBV3-1/TRBV3-2
CDR3 protein: CASSPEGRGQGGELFF
CDR3 DNA: TGTGCCAGCAGCCCCGAGGGACGGGGGCAGGGCGGGGAGCTGTTTTTT

D gene: TRBD1
clone size: few
J gene: TRBJ1-6
V gene: TRBV14
CDR3 protein: CASSLLDRLNSPLHF
CDR3 DNA: TGTGCCAGCAGCCTCCTGGACAGGCTGAATTCACCCCTCCACTTT

D gene: .
clone size: .
J gene: TRBJ2-1
V gene: TRBV9
CDR3 protein: CASTSGPVGMNEQFF
CDR3 DNA: TGTGCCAGCACCTCCGGCCCCGTGGGGATGAATGAGCAGTTCTTC

D gene: .
clone size: .
J gene: TRBJ1-2
V gene: TRBV2
CDR3 protein: CASSVAGPMSGYTF
CDR3 DNA: TGTGCCAGCAGTGTAGCAGGGCCCATGTCTGGCTACACCTTC

D gene: TRBD2
clone size: .
J gene: TRBJ2-7
V gene: TRBV28
CDR3 protein: CASSLSGGSYEQYF
CDR3 DNA: TGTGCCAGCAGTTTATCGGGGGGCTCCTACGAGCAGTACTTC

D gene: TRBD1
clone size: .
J gene: TRBJ1-5
V gene: TRBV6-5
CDR3 protein: CASSYSNRGNQPQHF
CDR3 DNA: TGTGCCAGCAGTTACTCGAACAGGGGAAATCAGCCCCAGCATTTT

D gene: TRBD2
clone size: .
J gene: TRBJ2-1
V gene: TRBV6-2/TRBV6-3
CDR3 protein: CASSYWGTSGAHEQFF
CDR3 DNA: TGTGCCAGCAGTTACTGGGGGACTAGCGGGGCCCACGAGCAGTTCTTC

D gene: TRBD1
clone size: .
J gene: TRBJ1-5
V gene: TRBV3-1/TRBV3-2
CDR3 protein: CASSPTGEPFQPQHF
CDR3 DNA: TGTGCCAGCAGCCCGACAGGGGAGCCATTCCAGCCCCAGCATTTT

D gene: .
clone size: .
J gene: TRBJ2-3
V gene: TRBV28
CDR3 protein: CASSLSLADTQYF
CDR3 DNA: TGTGCCAGCAGTTTATCGTTGGCAGATACGCAGTATTTT

D gene: .
clone size: once
J gene: TRBJ1-6
V gene: TRBV28
CDR3 protein: CASSFTGFNSPLHF
CDR3 DNA: TGTGCCAGCAGTTTTACGGGGTTCAATTCACCCCTCCACTTT

D gene: TRBD1
clone size: .
J gene: TRBJ2-5
V gene: TRBV11-3
CDR3 protein: CASSLRTGGAEETQYF
CDR3 DNA: TGTGCCAGCAGCCTCCGGACAGGGGGCGCCGAAGAGACCCAGTACTTC

D gene: .
clone size: .
J gene: TRBJ1-5
V gene: TRBV28
CDR3 protein: CASKTGNQPQHF
CDR3 DNA: TGTGCCAGTAAGACAGGCAATCAGCCCCAGCATTTT

D gene: .
clone size: .
J gene: TRBJ2-3
V gene: TRBV6-2/TRBV6-3
CDR3 protein: CASSWGYGAYGTDTQYF
CDR3 DNA: TGTGCCAGCAGTTGGGGGTACGGGGCTTACGGCACAGATACGCAGTATTTT

D gene: .
clone size: .
J gene: TRBJ1-1
V gene: TRBV5-4
CDR3 protein: CASSLYRGNTEAFF
CDR3 DNA: TGTGCCAGCAGCTTGTATAGGGGGAACACTGAAGCTTTCTTT

D gene: .
clone size: .
J gene: TRBJ1-2
V gene: TRBV5-5
CDR3 protein: CASSSPGVGNYGYTF
CDR3 DNA: TGTGCCAGCAGCTCGCCAGGGGTGGGGAACTATGGCTACACCTTC

D gene: .
clone size: .
J gene: TRBJ1-1
V gene: TRBV15
CDR3 protein: CATSRDPTGTEAFF
CDR3 DNA: TGTGCCACCAGCAGAGATCCGACAGGCACTGAAGCTTTCTTT

D gene: .
clone size: once
J gene: TRBJ2-7
V gene: TRBV13
CDR3 protein: CASRRTGDSYEQYF
CDR3 DNA: TGTGCCAGCCGACGGACTGGGGACTCCTACGAGCAGTACTTC

D gene: .
clone size: .
J gene: TRBJ1-2
V gene: TRBV28
CDR3 protein: CASSLVGSWVGYTF
CDR3 DNA: TGTGCCAGCAGTCTCGTAGGGAGCTGGGTTGGCTACACCTTC